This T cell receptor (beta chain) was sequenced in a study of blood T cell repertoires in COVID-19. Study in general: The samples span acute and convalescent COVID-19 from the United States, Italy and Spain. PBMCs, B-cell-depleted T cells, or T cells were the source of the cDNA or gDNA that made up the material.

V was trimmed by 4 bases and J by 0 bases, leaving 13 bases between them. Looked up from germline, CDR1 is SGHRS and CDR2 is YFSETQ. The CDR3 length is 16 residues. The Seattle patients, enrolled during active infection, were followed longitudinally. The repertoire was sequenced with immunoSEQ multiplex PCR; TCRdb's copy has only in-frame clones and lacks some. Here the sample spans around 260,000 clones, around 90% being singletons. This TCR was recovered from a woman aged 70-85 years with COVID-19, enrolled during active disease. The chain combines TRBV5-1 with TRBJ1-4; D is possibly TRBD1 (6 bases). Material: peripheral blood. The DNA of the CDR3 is TGCGCCAGCAGCCTCCGACAGGTAGCAACTAATGAAAAACTGTTTTTT. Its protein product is CASSLRQVATNEKLFF. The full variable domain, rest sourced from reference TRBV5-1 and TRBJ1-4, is KAGVTQTPRYLIKTRGQQVTLSCSPISGHRSVSWYQQTPGQGLQFLFEYFSETQRNKGNFPGRFSGRQFSNSRSEMNVSTLELGDSALYLCASSLRQVATNEKLFFGSGTQLSVL.